Described below is a single T cell receptor beta chain sequence and its context. Its binding antigen is unknown. Base qualities were left out, and no much larger clone turns up one base away. The data belong to a study of T cell responses to AZD1222 COVID-19 vaccine (dated by TCRdb to about 2021). As for the study more broadly: TCR sequencing was performed for over 230 trial participants, of whom about 200 were given two doses of AZD1222 and some 26 were given two doses of MenACWY control vaccine. Trial participants were enrolled by age into 18-55, 56-69 and 70-plus year subgroups, with 148, 28 and 57 TCR-sequenced participants respectively.

What this sample's time point label stands for: about 28 days (+/-7) after the second vaccine dose. AZD1222 recipients whose second dose came at about 4 weeks and those whose second dose came at about 12 weeks were combined into one group, since spike-specific TCR depth and breadth did not differ between the two schedules. Vaccinee samples were obtained from the UK trials COV001 and COV002, which included a single-blind randomized controlled phase 2/3 trial of AZD1222 (ChAdOx1 nCoV-19) in healthy adults. For TCRbeta chain sequencing, PBMC samples were collected from trial participants at day 0 and at day 28 after the second dose. For CDR1 and CDR2, the germline V gene lists SGHRS and YFSETQ. Its CDR3 holds 16 amino acids, cysteine through phenylalanine. Only the CDR3 DNA is retained, 48 bases long and in frame from the first base. V loses 0 bases of germline sequence and J loses 0 bases, and the interval between the two ends is 13 bases.

The CDR3 regions of human TCRbeta chains were analyzed by immunosequencing. The authors' pipeline ran thus. Repertoire TCRs were matched against a reference library of SARS-CoV-2-specific TCRs generated with the MIRA antigen-specificity platform. Breadth meant the fraction of unique TCRs that were SARS-CoV-2-associated, whereas depth meant the fraction of total T cells that were SARS-CoV-2-associated. Using the MIRA data, each spike-specific TCR was mapped to the spike region that the TCR reacts to and placed in a CD4 or CD8 class. Log10-transformed breadth and depth values were compared by one-way ANOVA with Sidak's multiple comparisons tests. Here the immuneACCESS table is served through TCRdb, limited to in-frame sequences with V and J called. Missing clones are a known gap in these copies; in checked studies unresolved V genes cover under half, and the rest lacks a known reason. That table supplies the V and J calls and clone size; D and trimming were determined from the DNA. This sample lists about 110,000 clones; around 90% were detected once. Less than 2.5% of the sample is held by the ten biggest clonotypes.

General findings and caveats noted by the study authors: Because no samples from the day 14 peak response were available, repertoires could be characterized only after the peak T cell response. Nearly half of unique spike-specific TCRs reportedly recognized epitopes outside regions mutated in the B.1.351 and B.1.1.7 variants. After two AZD1222 doses, spike-specific TCR breadth and depth were significantly higher than at day 0 and than in MenACWY recipients. The vaccine-associated CD4 TCRs covered the entire spike protein, and the dominant responses fell in regions 160-218 and 743-854. Most participants were white British and females outnumbered males, and the authors suggested that clonal diversity may have been underestimated. Conclusions about previously exposed vaccinees were limited because only six AZD1222 recipients were SARS-CoV-2 seropositive at baseline. The 56-69-year group was small, and its depth increase did not reach significance, likely because of low power.

This sequence uses TRBV5-1 and TRBJ2-7; confidence is insufficient to name the D gene. This sequence was found in an adult who received the AZD1222 COVID-19 vaccine. Sequencing used peripheral blood, obtained 28 days after the second AZD1222 dose. The CDR3 protein is CASSLELPGSSYEQYF. The DNA is TGCGCCAGCAGCTTGGAACTCCCAGGTAGCTCCTACGAGCAGTACTTC.